The rows below give T cell receptor beta chains drawn from one sample of a study of cytomegalovirus exposure and HLA in healthy donors. The assay was immunoSEQ multiplex PCR, and TCRdb's table has in-frame clones only and misses some. The repertoire holds under 110,000 clones, with under 80% as singletons. The source material was PBMCs. The receptors stem from a woman between 45 and 60 years old in good health and CMV-seropositive. Each CDR3 is given with its conserved first and last residue. The D gene is left open where the match is weak. Part of the rows lack a size; the others show once, few, many or a class for expanded clones.

TGTGCCAGCAGCGGACCCGACAGGGGCTCCTACGAGCAGTACTTC CASSGPDRGSYEQYF TRBV7-9 TRBD1 NA TRBJ2-7
TGTGCCAGCAGCCGGGAGGATACGCAGTATTTT CASSREDTQYF TRBV11-3 NA NA TRBJ2-3
TGTGCCAGCAGCCTTCATAGCGGGGGGACCTTTCGTAACACCGGGGAGCTGTTTTTT CASSLHSGGTFRNTGELFF TRBV14 TRBD2 NA TRBJ2-2
TGTGCCAGCAGCCTAAGAACGGGCAATCAGCCCCAGCATTTT CASSLRTGNQPQHF TRBV5-8 NA NA TRBJ1-5
TGTGCCAGCTCACCACGGGTTAGTAGCGGGGGATTCAGTGATGAGCAGTTCTTC CASSPRVSSGGFSDEQFF TRBV18 TRBD2 NA TRBJ2-1
TGTGCCAGCAGCTCACTAGTCCACGAGCAGTACTTC CASSSLVHEQYF TRBV11-2 NA NA TRBJ2-7
TGCGCCAGCAGCTACAGGGGGACTAATGAAAAACTGTTTTTT CASSYRGTNEKLFF TRBV5-1 TRBD1 few TRBJ1-4
TGTGCCAGCAGCAGAGGGACAGCCAGGTATCAGCCCCAGCATTTT CASSRGTARYQPQHF TRBV7-2 TRBD1 NA TRBJ1-5
TGTGCCAGCAGCCCAGACAGGGATGTTGACGCTTTCTTT CASSPDRDVDAFF TRBV7-2 TRBD1 NA TRBJ1-1
TGTGCCAGCAGCCCGGCGCCCGGGAATAATGAAAAACTGTTTTTT CASSPAPGNNEKLFF TRBV28 NA NA TRBJ1-4
TGTGCCAGCAGCTGCAGGGAGCCCCAGCATTTT CASSCREPQHF TRBV7-3 NA once TRBJ1-5
TGTGCCAGCAGCTCCCAGGGGCGCGGTAATTCACCCCTCCACTTT CASSSQGRGNSPLHF TRBV5-4 NA NA TRBJ1-6
TGTGCCAGCAGTTTATGGCTTGGGACACCCTACGAGCAGTACTTC CASSLWLGTPYEQYF TRBV27 NA NA TRBJ2-7
TGTGCCAGCAGCGTGAGACCGACAGAGGAAGCTTTCTTT CASSVRPTEEAFF TRBV9 NA few TRBJ1-1
TGTGCCAGCAGCGTAGCCAACGGGGAGCTGTTTTTT CASSVANGELFF TRBV9 NA NA TRBJ2-2
TGTGCTAGGATTAGGACAGGTCACTACGAGCAGTACTTC CARIRTGHYEQYF TRBV12-5 TRBD1 NA TRBJ2-7
TGTGCCAGCAGCTCACCGGCTAGCGGGGAGGCCCTTGAGCAGTTCTTC CASSSPASGEALEQFF TRBV5-4 TRBD2 once TRBJ2-1
TGTGCCAGCAGCTTGGGCGGGGGGAGGGTGAACACTGAAGCTTTCTTT CASSLGGGRVNTEAFF TRBV5-4 NA NA TRBJ1-1
TGTGCCAGCAGCCCCTCGGGACTAGCAAACAATGAGCAGTTCTTC CASSPSGLANNEQFF TRBV7-3 TRBD2 NA TRBJ2-1
TGTGCCAGCAGTTACCAACGGTTCAATCAGCCCCAGCATTTT CASSYQRFNQPQHF TRBV6-6 NA NA TRBJ1-5
TGTGCCAGCTCACCTATCGGGGGGACCCAAGAGACCCAGTACTTC CASSPIGGTQETQYF TRBV18 TRBD2 NA TRBJ2-5
TGCGCCAGCAGCTTCTGGCTAGCTTCAGGGGGCTCTGGAAACACCATATATTTT CASSFWLASGGSGNTIYF TRBV5-1 TRBD1 NA TRBJ1-3
TGTGCCAGCAGGGTCCAGGTGAATTCACCCCTCCACTTT CASRVQVNSPLHF TRBV5-8 NA NA TRBJ1-6
TGTGCCAGCAGGACCTTTGGAAGGGGGAGCTACGAGCAGTACTTC CASRTFGRGSYEQYF TRBV6-1 NA NA TRBJ2-7
TGCGCCAGCAGCTTCCGGGGACAGGGGAACACCGGGGAGCTGTTTTTT CASSFRGQGNTGELFF TRBV5-1 TRBD1 NA TRBJ2-2
TGTGCCAGCAGTCCAACTTGGGACAGGGGTTTTGGCTACACCTTC CASSPTWDRGFGYTF TRBV28 TRBD1 NA TRBJ1-2
TGTGCCACCGGCCGCTCACTAACAGGGGCCGAGAGCAATCAGCCCCAGCATTTT CATGRSLTGAESNQPQHF TRBV10-3 TRBD1 NA TRBJ1-5
TGTGCCAGCAGCTCCGGGGGACAGGCGTTTAACTATGGCTACACCTTC CASSSGGQAFNYGYTF TRBV28 TRBD1 NA TRBJ1-2
TGTGCCAGCAGCGTCTGGCAGGGTGATTCACCCCTCCACTTT CASSVWQGDSPLHF TRBV9 NA NA TRBJ1-6
TGTGCCAGCAGCTTTGACACCTACGAGCAGTACTTC CASSFDTYEQYF TRBV7-9 NA NA TRBJ2-7
TGTGCCAGCAGTAAGGGGTCGCGAGAGACCCAGTACTTC CASSKGSRETQYF TRBV2 NA NA TRBJ2-5
TGTGCCAGCAGTTACGCAGGGTCCTCGAACACTGAAGCTTTCTTT CASSYAGSSNTEAFF TRBV6-5 NA NA TRBJ1-1
TGTGCCAGCGAGGAGAGAGGGAGGCTGGGGGATGGCTACACCTTC CASEERGRLGDGYTF TRBV28 NA NA TRBJ1-2
TGTGCCACCAGCAGAGAGGACAGGGGGAACACTGAAGCTTTCTTT CATSREDRGNTEAFF TRBV15 TRBD1 NA TRBJ1-1
TGTGCCATCAGTGAGTCGATCGCCAGTTCTCAGCCCCAGCATTTT CAISESIASSQPQHF TRBV10-3 NA NA TRBJ1-5
TGTGCCAGCAGCGCCAGGACAGGGTTCGGGTTGACTGAAGCTTTCTTT CASSARTGFGLTEAFF TRBV11-2 TRBD1 NA TRBJ1-1
TGTGCCATCAGTGATAGTGGGGCAGGGGTTTCCTACGAGCAGTACTTC CAISDSGAGVSYEQYF TRBV10-3 NA NA TRBJ2-7
TGTGCCAGCAGCTTCATGTCCGGGACAGGGTATGGCTACACCTTC CASSFMSGTGYGYTF TRBV7-2 TRBD1 NA TRBJ1-2
TGTGCCAGCAGCTTAAACAGGGACACTGAAGCTTTCTTT CASSLNRDTEAFF TRBV7-3 NA NA TRBJ1-1
TGTGCCAGCAGCCAAGATCCGCGGGAGGGCATTCAGTACTTC CASSQDPREGIQYF TRBV4-2 TRBD2 NA TRBJ2-4
TGTGCCAGCAGCTTAGACGGCCAGGGGGCGATAGGCTACACCTTC CASSLDGQGAIGYTF TRBV7-2 TRBD1 NA TRBJ1-2
TGTGCCGGGAGAAGGCAGGGGAATTCACCCCTCCACTTT CAGRRQGNSPLHF TRBV28 NA NA TRBJ1-6